This T cell receptor (beta chain) is from a study of sequential checkpoint blockade in melanoma. Indicated treatment: randomized to nivolumab then ipilimumab (arm A) or the reverse (arm B). From thawed PBMCs, live CD3+CD8+ cells negative for CD19 and CD56 were sorted. This clone was counted once. Some clones are missing from TCRdb's copy, which holds only in-frame ones; the method was immunoSEQ multiplex PCR. The table has around 15,000 clones, about 92% seen once. CDR1 is LNHDA and CDR2 is SQIVND in the germline V gene (reference sequence). Trimming removed 1 base from V and 0 bases from J, with 7 bases in between. The CDR3 has 15 amino acids.

The input for sequencing was CD8+ T cells sorted from blood (inferred from file names), taken from a patient given nivolumab and ipilimumab in sequence. This sequence joins TRBV19 and TRBJ1-5; D is undetermined. The sequence was collected from a human donor with melanoma. Written as DNA, the CDR3 is TGTGCCAGTAGTATAGCCCAGTATAGCAATCAGCCCCAGCATTTT. Encoded protein: CASSIAQYSNQPQHF.